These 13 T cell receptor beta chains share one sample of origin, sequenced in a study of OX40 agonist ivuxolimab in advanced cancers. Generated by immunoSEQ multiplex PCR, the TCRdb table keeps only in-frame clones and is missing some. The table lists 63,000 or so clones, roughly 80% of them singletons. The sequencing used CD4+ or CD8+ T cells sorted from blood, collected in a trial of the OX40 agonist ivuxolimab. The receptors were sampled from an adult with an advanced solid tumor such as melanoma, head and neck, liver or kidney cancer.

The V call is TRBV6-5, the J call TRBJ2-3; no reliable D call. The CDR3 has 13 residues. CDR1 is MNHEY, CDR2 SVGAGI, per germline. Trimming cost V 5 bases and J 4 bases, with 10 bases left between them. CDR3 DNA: TGTGCCAGCAGTCGGCCGGTTTCAGATACGCAGTATTTT. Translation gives CASSRPVSDTQYF.

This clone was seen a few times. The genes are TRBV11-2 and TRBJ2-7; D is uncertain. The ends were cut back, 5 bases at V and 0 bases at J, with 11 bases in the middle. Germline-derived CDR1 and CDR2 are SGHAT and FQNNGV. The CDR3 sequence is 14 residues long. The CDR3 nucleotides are TGTGCCAGCAGCCTACGCCTTAGCTCCTACGAGCAGTACTTC. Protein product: CASSLRLSSYEQYF.

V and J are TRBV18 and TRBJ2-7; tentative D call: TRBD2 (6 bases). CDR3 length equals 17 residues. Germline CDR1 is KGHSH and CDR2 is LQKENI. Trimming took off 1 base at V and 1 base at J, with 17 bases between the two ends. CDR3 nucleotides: TGTGCCAGCTCACCACATGGTCTTAGCGGATCATCCTACGAGCAGTACTTC. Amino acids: CASSPHGLSGSSYEQYF.

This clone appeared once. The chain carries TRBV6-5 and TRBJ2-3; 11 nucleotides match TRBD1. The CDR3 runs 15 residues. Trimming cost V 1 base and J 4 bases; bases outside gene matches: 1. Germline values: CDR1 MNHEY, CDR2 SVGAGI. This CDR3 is CASSYLGQGADTQYF. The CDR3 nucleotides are TGTGCCAGCAGTTACTTGGGACAGGGGGCAGATACGCAGTATTTT.

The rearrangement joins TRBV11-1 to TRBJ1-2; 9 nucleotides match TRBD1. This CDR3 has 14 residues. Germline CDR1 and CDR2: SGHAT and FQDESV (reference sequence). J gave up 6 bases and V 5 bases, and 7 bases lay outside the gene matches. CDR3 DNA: TGTGCCAGCAGCCAAAACAGGGGGCAGGATGGCTACACCTTC. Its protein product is CASSQNRGQDGYTF.

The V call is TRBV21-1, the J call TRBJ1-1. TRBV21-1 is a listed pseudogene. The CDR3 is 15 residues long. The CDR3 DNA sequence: TGTGCCAGCAGCAAAGCGGGGGGGCGCGACACTGAAGCTTTCTTT. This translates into CASSKAGGRDTEAFF.

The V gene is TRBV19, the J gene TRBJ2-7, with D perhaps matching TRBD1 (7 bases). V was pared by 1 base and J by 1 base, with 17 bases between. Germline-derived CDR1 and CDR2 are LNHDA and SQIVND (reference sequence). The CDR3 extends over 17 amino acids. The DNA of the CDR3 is TGTGCCAGTAGTATAGCAGGCGGGGCAGGGGGATCCTACGAGCAGTACTTC. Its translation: CASSIAGGAGGSYEQYF.

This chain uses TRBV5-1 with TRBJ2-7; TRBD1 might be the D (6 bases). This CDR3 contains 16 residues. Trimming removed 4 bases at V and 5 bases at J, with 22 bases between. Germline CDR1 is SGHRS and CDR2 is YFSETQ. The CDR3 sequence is CASSRGHRDDLDEQYF. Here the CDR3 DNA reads TGCGCCAGCAGCCGTGGGCACAGGGATGATCTCGACGAGCAGTACTTC.

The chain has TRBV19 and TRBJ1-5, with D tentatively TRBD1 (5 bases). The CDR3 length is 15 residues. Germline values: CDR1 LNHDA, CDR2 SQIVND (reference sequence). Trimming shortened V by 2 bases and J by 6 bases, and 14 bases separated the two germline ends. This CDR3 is CASSISGGRAQPQHF. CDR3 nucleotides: TGTGCCAGTAGTATATCCGGGGGGAGGGCTCAGCCCCAGCATTTT.

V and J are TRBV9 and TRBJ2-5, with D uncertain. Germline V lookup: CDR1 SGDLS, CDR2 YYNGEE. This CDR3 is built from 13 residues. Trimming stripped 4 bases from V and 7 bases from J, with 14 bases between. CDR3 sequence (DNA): TGTGCCAGCAGCCCCCTTGGGGAAGGGACCCAGTACTTC. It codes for CASSPLGEGTQYF.

Written as DNA, the CDR3 is TGTGCCAGCAGTTTGTCGGGCCCGACTCTGGGGGAGACCCAGTACTTC. Amino acids: CASSLSGPTLGETQYF. This chain links TRBV28 with TRBJ2-5; D not certain. This CDR3 has 16 amino acids. The V and J ends lost 3 bases and 5 bases respectively, with 19 bases between them. CDR1 MDHEN and CDR2 SYDVKM come from the germline V gene.

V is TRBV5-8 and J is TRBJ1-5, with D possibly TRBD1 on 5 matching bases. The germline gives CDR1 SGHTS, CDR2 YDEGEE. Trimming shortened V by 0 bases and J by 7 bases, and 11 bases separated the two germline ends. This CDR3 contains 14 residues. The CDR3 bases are TGTGCCAGCAGCTTGGTTCCTGGGGGACAGCCCCAGCATTTT. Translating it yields CASSLVPGGQPQHF.

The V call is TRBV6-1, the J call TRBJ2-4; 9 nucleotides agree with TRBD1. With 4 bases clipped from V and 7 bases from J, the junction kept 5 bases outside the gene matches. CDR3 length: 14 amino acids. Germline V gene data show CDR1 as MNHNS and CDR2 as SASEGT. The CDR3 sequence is CASSGSGQGNIQYF. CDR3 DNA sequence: TGTGCCAGCAGTGGGTCCGGACAGGGGAACATTCAGTACTTC.